Here is one T cell receptor (beta chain) with its context. Libraries were prepared by immunoSEQ multiplex PCR; TCRdb keeps only in-frame clonotypes and omits some of them. Of roughly 90,000 clones listed, over 80% are singletons. The germline V and J ends were trimmed by 5 bases and 2 bases, with 10 bases remaining between them. Per germline, CDR1 WNHNN and CDR2 SYGVQD (reference sequence). This CDR3 is built from 14 residues. This specimen comes from a study of blood T cell repertoires in COVID-19. Study context: Specimens from acute and convalescent COVID-19 originated in the United States, Italy and Spain. T cells, B-cell-depleted T cells, or PBMCs provided the cDNA or gDNA that served as material.

The chain links TRBV10-1 to TRBJ1-3, with D possibly being TRBD1 (6 bases). The sample taken for sequencing was peripheral blood. This TCR came from a woman in her 70s with acute or convalescent COVID-19. DNA for the CDR3: TGCGCCAGCAGTCAGGGGTTTACTGGAAACACCATATATTTT. Protein sequence: CASSQGFTGNTIYF.